A selection of T cell receptor beta chains follows, all from one sample in a study of OX40 agonist ivuxolimab in advanced cancers. Using immunoSEQ multiplex PCR, the repertoire was profiled, and TCRdb retains in-frame clones only, with some absent. The data show about 36,000 clones, 74% seen once. This specimen consisted of CD4+ or CD8+ T cells sorted from blood, obtained in a trial of the OX40 agonist ivuxolimab. The receptors stem from an adult with an advanced solid tumor such as melanoma, head and neck, liver or kidney cancer. Both conserved end residues are part of each CDR3. Fields, in order: V gene, CDR3 length, clone size, J gene, D gene, CDR3 DNA, CDR3 protein. The D gene is left open where the match is weak. Size is omitted from some rows. Given values are once, few, many or a class for expanded clones.

V gene: TRBV30
CDR3 length: 12
clone size: NA
J gene: TRBJ2-1
D gene: TRBD1
CDR3 DNA: TGTGCCTGGAGTTACAGGGGAGATGAGCAGTTCTTC
CDR3 protein: CAWSYRGDEQFF

V gene: TRBV19
CDR3 length: 13
clone size: many
J gene: TRBJ2-2
D gene: NA
CDR3 DNA: TGTGCCAGTAGTATAGCCGGGGCCGGGGAGCTGTTTTTT
CDR3 protein: CASSIAGAGELFF

V gene: TRBV2
CDR3 length: 15
clone size: once
J gene: TRBJ1-5
D gene: NA
CDR3 DNA: TGTGCCAGCAGTGAATGGAGGGGAGACAATCAGCCCCAGCATTTT
CDR3 protein: CASSEWRGDNQPQHF

V gene: TRBV5-1
CDR3 length: 15
clone size: NA
J gene: TRBJ2-7
D gene: TRBD1
CDR3 DNA: TGCGCCAGCAGCTTGGCCCCGGGACAGACCTACGAGCAGTACTTC
CDR3 protein: CASSLAPGQTYEQYF

V gene: TRBV5-1
CDR3 length: 14
clone size: few
J gene: TRBJ2-5
D gene: TRBD1
CDR3 DNA: TGCGCCAGCAGCTTGGCCAGGGGGCGTGAGACCCAGTACTTC
CDR3 protein: CASSLARGRETQYF

V gene: TRBV29-1
CDR3 length: 14
clone size: NA
J gene: TRBJ2-7
D gene: TRBD1
CDR3 DNA: TGCAGCGTTGAAGGGGGACAGGGGGGCAACGAGCAGTACTTC
CDR3 protein: CSVEGGQGGNEQYF

V gene: TRBV5-4
CDR3 length: 12
clone size: NA
J gene: TRBJ1-1
D gene: NA
CDR3 DNA: TGTGCATGGGCCGGATTTAACACTGAAGCTTTCTTT
CDR3 protein: CAWAGFNTEAFF

V gene: TRBV27
CDR3 length: 14
clone size: NA
J gene: TRBJ2-2
D gene: NA
CDR3 DNA: TGTGCCAGCAGGGGGCCAAGTAGCACCGGGGAGCTGTTTTTT
CDR3 protein: CASRGPSSTGELFF

V gene: TRBV9
CDR3 length: 14
clone size: NA
J gene: TRBJ1-2
D gene: TRBD1
CDR3 DNA: TGTGCCAGCAGGCGGGACAGGGGGGTTTATGGCTACACCTTC
CDR3 protein: CASRRDRGVYGYTF

V gene: TRBV5-4
CDR3 length: 15
clone size: NA
J gene: TRBJ2-1
D gene: NA
CDR3 DNA: TGTGCCAGCAGCTTACGGGGGAGGCTTAACAATGAGCAGTTCTTC
CDR3 protein: CASSLRGRLNNEQFF

V gene: TRBV7-6
CDR3 length: 12
clone size: NA
J gene: TRBJ1-1
D gene: NA
CDR3 DNA: TGTGCCAGCAGCCACGCCGGGACTGAAGCTTTCTTT
CDR3 protein: CASSHAGTEAFF

V gene: TRBV2
CDR3 length: 12
clone size: NA
J gene: TRBJ1-1
D gene: NA
CDR3 DNA: TGTGCCAGCAGTGAGGTGAACACTGAAGCTTTCTTT
CDR3 protein: CASSEVNTEAFF

V gene: TRBV2
CDR3 length: 15
clone size: NA
J gene: TRBJ1-2
D gene: NA
CDR3 DNA: TGTGCCAGCAGTGAACGGCAGGGAGTCGACTATGGCTACACCTTC
CDR3 protein: CASSERQGVDYGYTF

V gene: TRBV27
CDR3 length: 13
clone size: NA
J gene: TRBJ1-2
D gene: TRBD1
CDR3 DNA: TGTGCCAGCAGTTTCCGGGACAGCGGCGGCTACACCTTC
CDR3 protein: CASSFRDSGGYTF

V gene: TRBV19
CDR3 length: 18
clone size: NA
J gene: TRBJ2-6
D gene: NA
CDR3 DNA: TGTGCCAGTAGTATAGGTCAGCAGGCATTCTCTGGGGCCAACGTCCTGACTTTC
CDR3 protein: CASSIGQQAFSGANVLTF

V gene: TRBV7-9
CDR3 length: 14
clone size: few
J gene: TRBJ2-7
D gene: NA
CDR3 DNA: TGTGCCAGCAGCTTAGATTTCACTCACTACGAGCAGTACTTC
CDR3 protein: CASSLDFTHYEQYF

V gene: TRBV7-9
CDR3 length: 11
clone size: NA
J gene: TRBJ2-2
D gene: NA
CDR3 DNA: TGTGCCAGCAGCGCGACCGGGGAGCTGTTTTTT
CDR3 protein: CASSATGELFF

V gene: TRBV4-1
CDR3 length: 17
clone size: NA
J gene: TRBJ1-3
D gene: NA
CDR3 DNA: TGCGCCAGCAGCCAAGGGGGTTTGTCCGTGATTGGAAACACCATATATTTT
CDR3 protein: CASSQGGLSVIGNTIYF

V gene: TRBV11-2
CDR3 length: 16
clone size: NA
J gene: TRBJ1-5
D gene: NA
CDR3 DNA: TGTGCCAGCAGCTTAGGGGGACTGAATAGCAATCAGCCCCAGCATTTT
CDR3 protein: CASSLGGLNSNQPQHF

V gene: TRBV15
CDR3 length: 13
clone size: NA
J gene: TRBJ1-2
D gene: TRBD1
CDR3 DNA: TGTGCCACCAGCACGGACAGGGGTTTTGGCTACACCTTC
CDR3 protein: CATSTDRGFGYTF

V gene: TRBV29-1
CDR3 length: 13
clone size: NA
J gene: TRBJ1-5
D gene: NA
CDR3 DNA: TGCAGCGTTGTTAACGGCGGCAATCAGCCCCAGCATTTT
CDR3 protein: CSVVNGGNQPQHF

V gene: TRBV28
CDR3 length: 15
clone size: NA
J gene: TRBJ2-1
D gene: TRBD1
CDR3 DNA: TGTGCCAGCAGTAAAAACAGGGGGCGCAGGAATGAGCAGTTCTTC
CDR3 protein: CASSKNRGRRNEQFF

V gene: TRBV7-6
CDR3 length: 15
clone size: NA
J gene: TRBJ2-1
D gene: TRBD2
CDR3 DNA: TGTGCCAGCAGCACTATAGCGGGGGCGAACAATGAGCAGTTCTTC
CDR3 protein: CASSTIAGANNEQFF

V gene: TRBV6-1
CDR3 length: 12
clone size: few
J gene: TRBJ1-2
D gene: NA
CDR3 DNA: TGTGCCAGCAGGCCTTCAGGGGAAGGCTACACCTTC
CDR3 protein: CASRPSGEGYTF

V gene: TRBV6-1
CDR3 length: 15
clone size: once
J gene: TRBJ1-6
D gene: NA
CDR3 DNA: TGTGCCAGCAGTGAATGGGGAAGGGGTAATTCACCCCTCCACTTT
CDR3 protein: CASSEWGRGNSPLHF

V gene: TRBV5-1
CDR3 length: 13
clone size: NA
J gene: TRBJ2-3
D gene: NA
CDR3 DNA: TGCGCCAGCAGCTGGACTAGCACAGATACGCAGTATTTT
CDR3 protein: CASSWTSTDTQYF

V gene: TRBV11-2
CDR3 length: 13
clone size: NA
J gene: TRBJ1-1
D gene: NA
CDR3 DNA: TGTGCCAGCAGCTTAGCGAAGAACACTGAAGCTTTCTTT
CDR3 protein: CASSLAKNTEAFF

V gene: TRBV7-8
CDR3 length: 13
clone size: NA
J gene: TRBJ2-2
D gene: NA
CDR3 DNA: TGTGCCAGCAGCTTTAGCCGCACCGGGGAGCTGTTTTTT
CDR3 protein: CASSFSRTGELFF

V gene: TRBV5-4
CDR3 length: 13
clone size: NA
J gene: TRBJ2-3
D gene: NA
CDR3 DNA: TGTGCCAGCAGCTCTTTCGGCGGGGATACGCAGTATTTT
CDR3 protein: CASSSFGGDTQYF